What follows are 31 T cell receptor beta chains derived from one specimen sequenced in a study of blood T cell repertoires in COVID-19. The method was immunoSEQ multiplex PCR; TCRdb's version includes in-frame clones alone and lacks a portion of them. The data contain about 280,000 clones, 85% of them singletons. The specimen sequenced was PBMCs or T cells enriched from blood (not recorded which). The receptor set was obtained from a woman aged 50 to 60 who had recovered from COVID-19.

This clone was seen a single time. The chain recombines TRBV18 with TRBJ1-1; 7 bases match TRBD1. J was trimmed by 6 bases and V by 2 bases; bases with no gene match: 6. The germline V gene encodes CDR1 KGHSH and CDR2 LQKENI. The CDR3 consists of 14 residues. The CDR3 loop reads CASSPVRGNAEAFF. The CDR3 region has the DNA TGTGCCAGCTCACCAGTCAGGGGGAATGCTGAAGCTTTCTTT.

The rearrangement links TRBV7-9 to TRBJ2-3; 7 nucleotides align to TRBD1. The CDR3 runs to 17 residues. CDR1 and CDR2 from the germline V gene are SEHNR and FQNEAQ (reference sequence). V lost 1 base to trimming and J lost 2 bases; unmatched junction nucleotides: 9. The CDR3 nucleotides are TGTGCCAGCAGCTTAGAAACAGGGGCCTACCTCACAGATACGCAGTATTTT. Encoded protein: CASSLETGAYLTDTQYF.

This clone was seen more than once but under ten times. CDR3 sequence reads: CASSLRDRGSWTEAFF. The CDR3 DNA reads TGTGCCAGCAGCTTAAGGGACAGGGGTTCGTGGACTGAAGCTTTCTTT. The chain links TRBV7-6 to TRBJ1-1; TRBD1 matches at 10 bases. V dropped 2 bases and J dropped 5; count of bases not matched to a gene: 8. Germline V gives CDR1 SGHVS, CDR2 FNYEAQ. This CDR3 is 16 amino acids long.

This sequence joins TRBV24-1 and TRBJ2-2, with D possibly matching TRBD1 (5 bases). Trimming removed 1 base at V and 6 bases at J, with 11 bases between. Germline V lookup: CDR1 KGHDR, CDR2 SFDVKD. The CDR3 runs to 15 residues. This CDR3 reads CATSDFRQFSGELFF. The CDR3 region has the DNA TGTGCCACCAGTGATTTTCGACAGTTTTCCGGGGAGCTGTTTTTT.

The chain carries TRBV5-1 and TRBJ1-1, with unresolved D. The V and J ends lost 2 bases and 4 bases respectively, with 9 bases between them. The CDR3 length is 13 residues. Germline CDR1 is SGHRS and CDR2 is YFSETQ. The CDR3 sequence: CASSLTGVTEAFF. DNA for the CDR3: TGCGCCAGCAGCTTAACGGGTGTCACTGAAGCTTTCTTT.

The rearrangement joins TRBV15 to TRBJ2-1; 8 bases are shared with TRBD1. Germline V gene lookup returns CDR1 LNHNV and CDR2 YYDKDF (reference sequence). The CDR3 covers 17 residues. The ends lost 0 bases at V and 8 bases at J; junction bases unmatched: 12. The CDR3 DNA reads TGTGCCACCAGCAGAGAACCTGGGTCAGGGGGCATCGATGAGCAGTTCTTC. Its protein is CATSREPGSGGIDEQFF.

The rearrangement uses TRBV11-2 and TRBJ2-7, with 7 nucleotides matching TRBD1. The germline V gene encodes CDR1 SGHAT and CDR2 FQNNGV. The CDR3 extends over 14 amino acids. V lost 1 base to trimming and J lost 3 bases; unmatched junction nucleotides: 3. DNA for the CDR3: TGTGCCAGCAGCTTAGGACAGGGCTACTACGAGCAGTACTTC. As protein: CASSLGQGYYEQYF.

The V call is TRBV5-1, the J call TRBJ2-5, with TRBD2 matching over 7 bases. J gave up 1 base and V 1 base, and 7 bases lay outside the gene matches. Germline V lookup: CDR1 SGHRS, CDR2 YFSETQ. The CDR3 loop spans 16 amino acids. As DNA, the CDR3 is TGCGCCAGCAGCTTGTTTAGCGGGCGTTCCCAAGAGACCCAGTACTTC. Translated, it gives CASSLFSGRSQETQYF.

The V gene is TRBV4-2, the J gene TRBJ2-5; D is ambiguous. This CDR3 has 14 amino acids. The V end lost 0 bases, the J end lost 5 bases, and 10 bases lay between the germline ends. The V gene's germline CDR1 is LGHNA and CDR2 YNFKEQ. CDR3 DNA sequence: TGTGCCAGCAGCCAAGATAGGCCGCGGGAGACCCAGTACTTC. Translation: CASSQDRPRETQYF.

The chain couples TRBV7-2 to TRBJ2-3; D ambiguous. The V gene lost 0 bases and the J gene lost 1 base, with 17 bases spanning the gap. This CDR3 has 18 residues. Germline V CDR1 and CDR2: SGHTA, FQGNSA. CDR3 in amino acids: CASSLALQTSRGTDTQYF. The CDR3 DNA sequence: TGTGCCAGCAGCTTAGCGCTGCAGACATCTCGAGGCACAGATACGCAGTATTTT.

The chain couples TRBV27 to TRBJ1-2, with TRBD1 matching over 10 bases. Germline V gene sequence: CDR1 MNHEY, CDR2 SMNVEV (reference sequence). Trimming took 5 bases from V and 4 from J; bases not matched to a gene: 10. The CDR3 has 16 residues. The CDR3 loop reads CASSQERDRGGYGYTF. The CDR3 DNA sequence: TGTGCCAGCAGTCAAGAGCGGGACAGGGGTGGCTATGGCTACACCTTC.

The CDR3: CASSLESRGHTF. The CDR3 DNA follows: TGTGCCAGCAGCTTAGAGTCTAGGGGCCACACCTTC. This chain joins TRBV11-2 and TRBJ1-2, with a tentative D call TRBD1 (5 bases). Germline V gene sequence: CDR1 SGHAT, CDR2 FQNNGV. The V end was cut by 0 bases, the J end by 12 bases, with 11 bases between. The CDR3 runs 12 residues.

Only a few counts were recorded for this clone. The V and J genes are TRBV11-2 and TRBJ1-2; D is undetermined. V lost 1 base to trimming and J lost 5 bases, with 14 bases between them. CDR3 length equals 15 residues. Germline V lookup: CDR1 SGHAT, CDR2 FQNNGV. The CDR3 loop is CASSLVTNGGYGYTF. In DNA form, the CDR3 reads TGTGCCAGCAGCTTAGTTACTAATGGAGGGTATGGCTACACCTTC.

This clone was recorded a few times. The chain is built from TRBV9 and TRBJ1-3; possible D gene TRBD1, 5 bases. The germline CDR1 and CDR2 sequences are SGDLS and YYNGEE. The CDR3 has 17 amino acids. The ends were cut back, 0 bases at V and 0 bases at J, with 13 bases in the middle. The CDR3 DNA is TGTGCCAGCAGCGTAGTCCCATACAGGAGCTCTGGAAACACCATATATTTT. It specifies CASSVVPYRSSGNTIYF.

This sequence joins TRBV5-1 and TRBJ1-1; weak D call: TRBD1 (5 bases). The germline V and J ends were trimmed by 4 bases and 1 base, with 23 bases remaining between them. Germline lookup yields CDR1 SGHRS and CDR2 YFSETQ. The CDR3 extends over 18 amino acids. CDR3: CASSPGTFQGPENTEAFF. The CDR3 nucleotides read TGCGCCAGCAGCCCTGGGACTTTCCAGGGACCAGAGAACACTGAAGCTTTCTTT.

The table lists this clone with a count of one. This chain links TRBV5-6 with TRBJ2-1, with D perhaps matching TRBD2 (6 bases). The CDR3 is 13 residues long. The V and J ends lost 4 bases and 7 bases respectively, with 12 bases between them. Germline V CDR1 and CDR2: SGHDT, YYEEEE. The DNA of the CDR3 is TGTGCCAGCAGCGGCGCGGGAATGAATGAGCAGTTCTTC. This gives the protein CASSGAGMNEQFF.

V is TRBV19 and J is TRBJ1-1; D gene ambiguous. V was clipped by 5 bases and J by 2 bases, with 12 bases between them. Germline V gene data show CDR1 as LNHDA and CDR2 as SQIVND (reference sequence). The CDR3 has 14 residues. In DNA form, the CDR3 reads TGTGCCAGTAGTGTCTCGAGCCCTAACACTGAAGCTTTCTTT. It specifies CASSVSSPNTEAFF.

This clone was seen more than once but under ten times. The V call is TRBV18, the J call TRBJ1-5; D call uncertain. The V end was cut by 6 bases, the J end by 3 bases, with 12 bases between. Germline V gives CDR1 KGHSH, CDR2 LQKENI. This CDR3 region has 14 residues. This CDR3 reads CASSNSGDNQPQHF. CDR3 in DNA: TGTGCCAGCTCCAATTCCGGTGACAATCAGCCCCAGCATTTT.

The chain carries TRBV19 and TRBJ2-1; 15 nucleotides align to TRBD2. V trimming: 6 bases; J trimming: 7 bases; junction bases outside the gene matches: 10. CDR1 LNHDA and CDR2 SQIVND come from the germline V gene (reference sequence). The CDR3 is made up of 17 amino acids. CDR3 amino acids: CASSSGGTSGGWNEQFF. The CDR3 coding sequence is TGTGCCAGTAGCTCCGGTGGGACTAGCGGGGGGTGGAATGAGCAGTTCTTC.

The rearrangement uses TRBV18 and TRBJ1-5; TRBD1 matches at 8 bases. Germline CDR1 KGHSH, CDR2 LQKENI. This CDR3 is 17 amino acids long. V shed 0 bases, J shed 3 bases, and the junction held 7 bases outside the gene matches. The CDR3 is CASSPPRTGQFNQPQHF. CDR3 DNA sequence: TGTGCCAGCTCACCACCCCGGACAGGGCAGTTCAATCAGCCCCAGCATTTT.

Comments on this clone: This same CDR3 is encoded by further DNA sequences in the sample. The chain is built from TRBV18 and TRBJ2-3, with 13 bases aligning to TRBD2. This CDR3 has 17 residues. V lost 6 bases and J lost 1; bases outside the gene matches: 7. CDR1 is KGHSH, CDR2 LQKENI, per germline. Here the CDR3 reads CASSPGTSGIGTDTQYF. The CDR3 bases are TGTGCCAGCTCCCCCGGGACTAGCGGGATCGGCACAGATACGCAGTATTTT.

The CDR3 spells CASSLGGGGTGELFF. The DNA for the CDR3 is TGCGCCAGCAGCTTAGGAGGGGGCGGTACCGGGGAGCTGTTTTTT. The J gene is TRBJ2-2, the V gene TRBV5-1; possibly TRBD1 for D (7 bases). Trimming removed 2 bases at V and 5 bases at J, with 13 bases between. Germline CDR1 and CDR2: SGHRS and YFSETQ. The CDR3 runs 15 residues.

The genes are TRBV7-9 and TRBJ2-1; tentative D call: TRBD1 (6 bases). CDR1 is SEHNR, CDR2 FQNEAQ, per germline (reference sequence). The CDR3 length is 15 residues. Deletions cut 0 bases from V and 4 bases from J, with 10 bases between. The chain's CDR3 is CASSLAMDSYNEQFF. DNA of the CDR3: TGTGCCAGCAGCTTAGCGATGGACAGTTACAATGAGCAGTTCTTC.

The rearrangement joins TRBV9 to TRBJ2-6; 10 nucleotides line up with TRBD1. Germline V gene lookup returns CDR1 SGDLS and CDR2 YYNGEE. The V and J ends lost 4 bases and 2 bases, in that order; junction bases with no gene match: 9. The CDR3 covers 18 residues. CDR3 sequence: CASSTLPGQGAGANVLTF. For the CDR3, the DNA is TGTGCCAGCAGCACCCTCCCCGGACAGGGGGCTGGGGCCAACGTCCTGACTTTC.

The chain recombines TRBV19 with TRBJ2-1; TRBD1 is a possible D gene (5 bases). The CDR3 is made up of 14 amino acids. Germline assignment: CDR1 LNHDA and CDR2 SQIVND (reference sequence). Trimming shortened V by 3 bases and J by 10 bases, and 16 bases separated the two germline ends. The CDR3 nucleotides are TGTGCCAGTAGTATCCCTTATGGGGCGGAGGAGCAGTTCTTC. Protein sequence: CASSIPYGAEEQFF.

This chain links TRBV9 with TRBJ2-1, with D possibly matching TRBD1 (5 bases). Per the germline V gene, CDR1 is SGDLS and CDR2 is YYNGEE. V lost 3 bases and J 4 bases, leaving 8 bases between the germline ends. CDR3 size: 13 residues. As DNA, the CDR3 is TGTGCCAGCAGCGAGGGGTTATACAATGAGCAGTTCTTC. The encoded protein is CASSEGLYNEQFF. The full variable domain, rest sourced from reference TRBV9 and TRBJ2-1, is DSGVTQTPKHLITATGQRVTLRCSPRSGDLSVYWYQQSLDQGLQFLIQYYNGEERAKGNILERFSAQQFPDLHSELNLSSLELGDSALYFCASSEGLYNEQFFGPGTRLTVL.

This clone has just a few counts. DNA for the CDR3: TGTGCCAGCAGCCGTGAGGTCGGCACTGAAGCTTTCTTT. It is translated as CASSREVGTEAFF. J is TRBJ1-1 and V is TRBV7-3; D is ambiguous. The CDR3 is 13 residues long. Germline V gene lookup returns CDR1 SGHTA and CDR2 FQGTGA. Trimming cost V 5 bases and J 4 bases, with 11 bases left between them.

The CDR3 is CATSREVTRGFRETQYF. The CDR3 coding sequence is TGTGCCACCAGCAGAGAGGTTACCAGGGGTTTTCGGGAGACCCAGTACTTC. The gene calls are TRBV15 and TRBJ2-5, with D tentatively TRBD1 (6 bases). The CDR3 is 17 amino acids. V was pared by 0 bases and J by 5 bases, with 19 bases between. Germline values: CDR1 LNHNV, CDR2 YYDKDF (reference sequence).

This chain uses TRBV2 with TRBJ1-5; the match to TRBD1 covers 9 bases. The J segment lost 9 bases and the V segment lost 5 bases, leaving 8 bases of the junction unmatched. The germline V gene has CDR1 SNHLY and CDR2 FYNNEI. The CDR3 has 14 amino acids. Here the CDR3 reads CASSSGQGRGPQHF. CDR3 bases: TGTGCCAGCAGTTCTGGACAGGGGAGGGGGCCCCAGCATTTT. The full variable domain, its missing parts supplied by reference TRBV2 and TRBJ1-5, is EPEVTQTPSHQVTQMGQEVILRCVPISNHLYFYWYRQILGQKVEFLVSFYNNEISEKSEIFDDQFSVERPDGSNFTLKIRSTKLEDSAMYFCASSSGQGRGPQHFGDGTRLSIL.

The V and J genes are TRBV7-8 and TRBJ1-1; a weak D match, TRBD1 (6 bases). Germline V gene lookup returns CDR1 SGHVS and CDR2 FQNEAQ. This CDR3 contains 15 residues. Trimming took off 0 bases at V and 1 base at J, with 9 bases between the two ends. CDR3 amino acids: CASSLAGAENTEAFF. The CDR3 DNA follows: TGTGCCAGCAGCTTAGCGGGGGCTGAGAACACTGAAGCTTTCTTT.

CDR3: CASSSRQGGVLNYGYTF. In DNA, the CDR3 is TGTGCCAGCAGTTCCCGACAGGGGGGGGTCCTGAACTATGGCTACACCTTC. J is TRBJ1-2 and V is TRBV28, with TRBD1 matching over 9 bases. CDR1 MDHEN and CDR2 SYDVKM come from the germline V gene. With V trimmed by 4 bases and J by 2 bases, 11 bases remained unmatched. CDR3 length equals 17 residues.